This TCR beta chain originates from a study of CXCR3-negative and CXCR3-positive naive CD8 T cells. Comment on this clonotype: Its matching antigen is unknown.

In preparing the TRB cDNA libraries, 5' RACE with UMI labels was used. TCRdb processed the 5' RACE reads again and assigns one entry to each CDR3 protein, with no DNA. Listed are over 45,000 distinct CDR3 sequences; over 14% falls within the top ten. Study-wide results and caveats: Surface CD5 looked about the same in the naive subsets, so the authors worked out TCR strength from TRB CDR3 properties. In cryopreserved cells, CXCR3 expression partially decreased, and fresh PBMCs were used in most assays. Naive CXCR3-negative and CXCR3-positive cells had similar TRBV-TRBJ usage; memory differed. Diversity in memory CD8+ cells fell much lower than the comparably high levels seen in both naive subsets.

The sample taken for sequencing was memory CD8+ T cells from blood. The TCR comes from a human donor in good health. Some clones in this sample may be carry-over from other donors' samples.

Here the CDR3 reads CASSALSAGKRETQYF. The rearrangement links TRBV7-9 to TRBJ2-5; TCRdb names TRBD2, which stays unverified in the absence of DNA. In germline, CDR1 is SEHNR, CDR2 FQNEAQ (reference sequence). The CDR3 has 16 residues.